Reported below is one TCR beta chain. Its antigen is as yet unknown. With a J-beta primer mix and a sample-barcoded 5' primer, a second PCR ran 7 to 11 cycles. A tag from a template-switch adaptor with 12 random nucleotides marked each cDNA molecule. CDR3-containing paired-end reads numbering at least 2.5 million came from each sample. From the 5' RACE reads, TCRdb called clonotypes with MiXCR, one entry per CDR3 protein. The sample contains about 770,000 distinct CDR3 sequences, roughly 44% of which appear only once. These data are taken from a study of blood T cells in healthy people across ages. Notes on the study in general: Per million T cells, TCR beta diversity dropped roughly linearly as age increased. Comparison with aged donors showed that long-lived donors had more naive CD4+ cells and higher diversity.

V lost 4 bases and J lost 3, with 16 bases in between. The CDR3 is 15 amino acids. Germline-derived CDR1 and CDR2 are MNHNS and SASEGT. The TCR originated in a man in his fifties or sixties in good health. The V and J genes are TRBV6-1 and TRBJ2-7, with a weak D call TRBD2 (7 bases). Specimen: blood. CDR3 residues: CASSGEGGYGYEQYF. For the CDR3, the DNA is TGTGCCAGCAGTGGCGAGGGGGGGTATGGCTACGAGCAGTACTTC.